This TCR beta chain was obtained from a study of blood T cell repertoires in COVID-19 (dated by TCRdb to the early 2020s). With regard to the full study: Collaborator samples came from the United States, Italy and Spain and covered acute and convalescent phases of COVID-19. The material from the prospective study consisted of cDNA or gDNA derived from T cells, B-cell-depleted T cells, or PBMCs. Subjects who had been exposed to COVID-19, were actively infected with it, or had recovered from it provided the deeply sampled blood TCRbeta repertoires that made up the dataset. A freely available public database, intended as a resource for researchers studying the immune response to SARS-CoV-2, is where the repertoires were released. The samples were drawn from two sources: the first 160 participants of the ongoing ImmuneRACE study, and 950 to 1,500 subjects contributed by 6 global collaborators. The sample metadata nearly always contained a de-identified subject ID, COVID-19 status, age in years and sex. Where available, HLA class I and class II types were taken from metadata supplied by the sample provider and were not determined by assay-based typing. Findings and caveats that apply to the study as a whole: How much clinical and demographic metadata was included differed by source and by participant, and the metadata was provided uncurated.

Collaborating institutions collected whole blood in K2EDTA tubes following their own protocols. For TCRbeta analysis, collaborators shipped samples as frozen whole blood, isolated PBMCs, or DNA extracted from either of those sample types. V is shortened by 0 bases, J by 0 bases, and the region joining them spans 10 bases. Measured from the cysteine to the phenylalanine, the CDR3 is 16 residues long. CDR3 DNA only is kept here, 48 bases in frame from base 1. CDR1 and CDR2, looked up from the germline V gene (reference sequence), are LGHDT and YNNKEL. The immunoSEQ Assay, a bias-controlled multiplex PCR, was used to amplify TCRbeta CDR3 regions from genomic DNA. The source study handled its data this way. Within the assay, amplification of reference gene primers was used to estimate how many nucleated cells each sample contained. Sequence reads were collapsed and filtered to measure the absolute abundance of every unique TCRbeta CDR3 rearrangement. For each sample, productive Simpson clonality was calculated by taking the square root of Simpson's diversity index across productive rearrangements. TCRdb re-hosts the immuneACCESS table, in-frame sequences only. Its copies lack some clones; in the studies checked, an unresolved V gene accounts for under half of them, and the cause for the rest is not known. Clonal size and the V and J genes are those of that table, whereas D and trimming came from the DNA. The sample data list about 22,000 clones, and less than 85% of these were observed just once. The ten largest clones add up to 13% of the sample.

In regard to this clone: It has no known antigen specificity. Base qualities are not recorded, but no much larger clone differs from it by a single base.

This clonotype was obtained from a man aged 55-75 years with active COVID-19. The chain links TRBV3-1 (or the pseudogene TRBV3-2) with TRBJ2-3; the D region possibly corresponds to TRBD2 (6 bases align). The sequencing sample was made of peripheral blood. CDR3 reads: CASSQEPGLSTDTQYF. The base sequence is TGTGCCAGCAGCCAAGAACCCGGACTAAGCACAGATACGCAGTATTTT.